Sequencing of this T cell receptor beta chain was carried out in a study of shared T cell receptors in the human thymus. Germline lookup yields CDR1 MNHNS and CDR2 SASEGT. Trimming pared 8 bases from V and 0 bases from J, leaving 11 bases between. The CDR3 sequence is 15 residues long. Profiling relied on immunoSEQ multiplex PCR, and the TCRdb table lists in-frame clones only, not all of them. The sample includes more than 550,000 clones, roughly 88% seen only once; the top ten take roughly 0.01%. The sample also formed part of further work on human thymus T cells. As that study records: Obtained as resections during corrective heart surgery, the thymus tissue was then studied. Repertoires from thymus and blood appeared to show biased V and J gene usage. Overlap was high between thymic repertoires from unrelated individuals, as reported in related research.

The sample was thymocytes. V usage is TRBV6-1 and J usage is TRBJ1-6; no clear D gene. The receptor was isolated from a girl in the first two years of life with a congenital heart defect. The CDR3 here is CASLSRGSYNSPLHF. CDR3 in DNA: TGTGCCAGCCTCTCTCGGGGCTCCTATAATTCACCCCTCCACTTT.